Each of the 27 T cell receptor beta chains below was sequenced from the same sample in a study of T cell clonality in common variable immunodeficiency. The repertoire was sequenced with immunoSEQ multiplex PCR; TCRdb's copy has only in-frame clones and lacks some. The data show about 66,000 clones, with none appearing a single time. Sequencing was done on a sample of peripheral blood mononuclear cells. These receptor sequences come from a person aged 18 to 75 in good health.

Many counts were recorded for this clone. CDR3 sequence: CASSPGTGVYEQFF. The DNA read from the CDR3 is TGTGCCAGCAGCCCCGGGACAGGGGTATATGAG. The chain recombines TRBV2 with TRBJ2-1, with 10 bases that match TRBD1. The observed sequence ends 3 residues before the CDR3 terminus, with the missing tail filled in from the germline J gene. With 6 bases clipped from V and 8 bases from J, the junction kept 7 bases outside the gene matches. This CDR3 contains 14 residues. The germline CDR1 and CDR2 sequences are SNHLY and FYNNEI.

This clone was counted many times. The read terminates 3 residues before the CDR3 end, so the remaining end is supplied by the germline J gene. The genes are TRBV5-1 and TRBJ1-2; 8 bases fit TRBD1. CDR1 and CDR2 from the germline V gene are SGHRS and YFSETQ. V dropped 3 bases and J dropped 0; count of bases not matched to a gene: 7. This CDR3 comprises 16 residues. CDR3 amino acids: CASSSTGGPPNYGYTF. Partial CDR3 DNA: TGCGCCAGCAGCTCCACAGGGGGGCCCCCTAACTATGGC.

This clone was seen only a few times. The read is 3 residues too short to cover the CDR3 end, so that end is filled in from the germline J gene. This chain uses TRBV10-3 with TRBJ2-1; 7 bases match TRBD2. V dropped 4 bases and J dropped 6; count of bases not matched to a gene: 3. The germline gives CDR1 ENHRY, CDR2 SYGVKD. There are 13 residues in the CDR3. The CDR3 bases that were read are TGTGCCATCAGTGGTGAGCGGGGCAATGAG. It yields the protein CAISGERGNE. The CDR3 reads in full as CAISGERGNEQFF.

This clone was seen many times. CDR3 region: CASRVQGSINEQFF. The CDR3 bases that were read are TGTGCCAGCAGGGTACAGGGTAGCATCAATGAG. This chain links TRBV12-3 or TRBV12-4 with TRBJ2-1; perhaps TRBD1 as D (6 bases). The read ends 3 residues shy of where the CDR3 ends; the end is completed using the germline J gene. The CDR3 runs to 14 residues. The V end was cut by 6 bases, the J end by 6 bases, with 15 bases between.

The sample holds many counts of this clone. From the germline J gene comes the end of the CDR3, since the read stops 3 residues before it. The chain couples TRBV30 to TRBJ1-2; TRBD1 might be the D (5 bases). The germline CDR1 and CDR2 sequences are GTSNPN and SVGIG (reference sequence). V was clipped by 5 bases and J by 3 bases, with 10 bases between them. This CDR3 comprises 12 residues. CDR3 DNA (partial): TGTGCCTGGCTGAGGGACTACTATGGC. Protein sequence: CAWLRDYYG. The full CDR3 protein is CAWLRDYYGYTF.

This clone was seen repeatedly, ten times or more. The read falls 3 residues short of the CDR3 end, and the missing part is taken from the germline J gene. V usage is TRBV12-3 or TRBV12-4 and J usage is TRBJ2-7, with a weak D call TRBD1 (6 bases). V was cut by 5 bases and J by 1 base, with 6 bases left in between. The CDR3 sequence is 12 residues long. The sequenced CDR3 bases are TGTGCCAGCAGTGGACAGTCCTACGAG. The encoded protein is CASSGQSYE. The whole CDR3 protein is CASSGQSYEQYF.

This clone was found many times. The CDR3 end is not reached by the read, which stops 3 residues before it; the germline J gene fills it in. This chain connects TRBV28 to TRBJ1-2; no firm D call. Trimming took 4 bases from V and 3 from J, leaving 6 bases between them. Germline V gene sequence: CDR1 MDHEN, CDR2 SYDVKM. The CDR3 covers 12 residues. CDR3 residues: CASSSQYYGYTF. The sequenced part of the CDR3 DNA is TGTGCCAGCAGTTCGCAGTACTATGGC.

The table lists this clone with many counts. The CDR3 end lies 3 residues beyond the end of the read and is filled in from the germline J gene. The chain links TRBV5-1 to TRBJ1-1; possibly TRBD1 for D (5 bases). Germline CDR1 reads SGHRS; CDR2 reads YFSETQ. The CDR3 runs 13 residues. Trimming shortened V by 4 bases and J by 5 bases, and 12 bases separated the two germline ends. The CDR3 bases that were read are TGCGCCAGCAGCCCCGTCGGGGGTACTGAA. Protein: CASSPVGGTE. The whole CDR3 protein reads CASSPVGGTEAFF. Drawing the rest from reference TRBV5-1 and TRBJ1-1, the complete variable domain is KAGVTQTPRYLIKTRGQQVTLSCSPISGHRSVSWYQQTPGQGLQFLFEYFSETQRNKGNFPGRFSGRQFSNSRSEMNVSTLELGDSALYLCASSPVGGTEAFFGQGTRLTVV.

The sample holds many counts of this clone. The CDR3 end falls 3 residues outside the read, so it is completed with the germline J gene. The V gene is TRBV6-2 or TRBV6-3, the J gene TRBJ2-1; the D gene is possibly TRBD2 (5 bases). This CDR3 has 15 residues. Trimming cost V 0 bases and J 0 bases, with 6 bases left between them. Germline CDR1 MNHEY, CDR2 SVGEGT. CDR3 DNA (partial): TGTGCCAGCAGTTACTCCCGGGGCTCCTACAATGAG. Its protein product is CASSYSRGSYNE. The CDR3 in full is CASSYSRGSYNEQFF.

This clone was seen many times. The missing CDR3 end, 3 residues past where the read stops, is filled in from the germline J gene. The chain couples TRBV19 to TRBJ2-3; possible D gene TRBD2, 6 bases. CDR1 LNHDA and CDR2 SQIVND come from the germline V gene (reference sequence). The CDR3 runs 15 residues. V was clipped by 8 bases and J by 5 bases, with 20 bases between them. Partial CDR3 DNA: TGTGCCAGTTCCTTTAGCGGTCCAAGGATAGATACG. The encoded protein is CASSFSGPRIDT. The entire CDR3 reads CASSFSGPRIDTQYF.

This clone was seen ten or more times. Read data end 3 residues before the CDR3 end; the end is taken from the germline J gene. The chain has TRBV11-2 and TRBJ1-4; D possibly corresponds to TRBD1 (5 bases). There are 15 residues in the CDR3. V shed 1 base and J shed 7 bases, with 13 bases lying between them. Germline CDR1 reads SGHAT; CDR2 reads FQNNGV. CDR3 sequence: CASSLGGVVVEKLFF. The DNA read from the CDR3 is TGTGCCAGCAGCTTAGGGGGGGTCGTCGTTGAAAAA.

In this sample, this clone turned up a few times. The read terminates 3 residues before the CDR3 end, so the remaining end is supplied by the germline J gene. V gene TRBV20-1 combines with J gene TRBJ2-1, with D possibly being TRBD1 (6 bases). V dropped 1 base and J dropped 9 bases, with 16 bases sitting between them. Looked up from germline, CDR1 is DFQATT and CDR2 is SNEGSKA (reference sequence). The CDR3 is made up of 14 amino acids. The CDR3 DNA, read in part, is TGCAGTGCTAGAGGGCAAACAGGGAACAGTGAG. Its translation is CSARGQTGNSE. The full CDR3 protein reads CSARGQTGNSEQFF.

This clone showed up many times. Read coverage stops 3 residues before the CDR3 terminus; the germline J gene supplies the remainder. J is TRBJ2-1 and V is TRBV19, with D maybe TRBD2 (5 bases). CDR3 length: 14 residues. In germline, CDR1 is LNHDA, CDR2 SQIVND (reference sequence). Trimming took 4 bases from V and 4 from J, leaving 11 bases between them. CDR3 loop: CASSRTFQYNEQFF. CDR3 bases read: TGTGCCAGTAGTAGGACTTTCCAATACAATGAG.

Ten or more counts support this clone. Read coverage stops 3 residues before the CDR3 terminus; the germline J gene supplies the remainder. The V call is TRBV5-1, the J call TRBJ2-1, with D perhaps matching TRBD1 (6 bases). The CDR3 spans 14 residues. Germline V gene data show CDR1 as SGHRS and CDR2 as YFSETQ. The V end lost 0 bases, the J end lost 3 bases, and 7 bases lay between the germline ends. CDR3 DNA, as far as it was read: TGCGCCAGCAGCTTGGAAGGGGGCTACAATGAG. Its translation is CASSLEGGYNE. The entire CDR3 reads CASSLEGGYNEQFF.

This clone was detected only a few times. The read gets to within 3 residues of the CDR3 end, and the germline J gene fills in the rest. The chain carries TRBV5-1 and TRBJ2-1; TRBD2 is a possible D gene (5 bases). CDR1 and CDR2 (germline): SGHRS, YFSETQ. The CDR3 loop spans 16 amino acids. Trimming took off 4 bases at V and 9 bases at J, with 23 bases between the two ends. CDR3 bases read: TGCGCCAGCAGCCCAAGGCGGGTCCAGTTAGGAGCTGAG. It translates to CASSPRRVQLGAE. From start to end, the CDR3 is CASSPRRVQLGAEQFF. The whole variable domain, filled in from reference TRBV5-1 and TRBJ2-1, reads KAGVTQTPRYLIKTRGQQVTLSCSPISGHRSVSWYQQTPGQGLQFLFEYFSETQRNKGNFPGRFSGRQFSNSRSEMNVSTLELGDSALYLCASSPRRVQLGAEQFFGPGTRLTVL.

The table lists this clone with many counts. The read terminates 3 residues before the CDR3 end, so the remaining end is supplied by the germline J gene. V is TRBV28 and J is TRBJ2-7, with D possibly being TRBD1 (5 bases). The V gene's germline CDR1 is MDHEN and CDR2 SYDVKM. V lost 4 bases to trimming and J lost 0 bases, with 22 bases between them. This CDR3 region has 18 residues. CDR3 bases read: TGTGCCAGCAGTTCGCATTTTTCCCCCCAGGGATACTCCTACGAG. Amino acids: CASSSHFSPQGYSYE. The whole CDR3 reads CASSSHFSPQGYSYEQYF.

There are many counts of this clone. The observed sequence ends 3 residues before the CDR3 terminus, with the missing tail filled in from the germline J gene. The chain links TRBV28 to TRBJ1-5; the D is unclear. Deletions cut 4 bases from V and 1 base from J, with 8 bases between. Germline lookup yields CDR1 MDHEN and CDR2 SYDVKM. This CDR3 has 14 amino acids. CDR3 protein: CASSSWSSNQPQHF. The sequenced part of the CDR3 DNA is TGTGCCAGCAGTTCATGGTCAAGCAATCAGCCC. Full variable domain (outside the CDR3, taken from reference TRBV28 and TRBJ1-5): DVKVTQSSRYLVKRTGEKVFLECVQDMDHENMFWYRQDPGLGLRLIYFSYDVKMKEKGDIPEGYSVSREKKERFSLILESASTNQTSMYLCASSSWSSNQPQHFGDGTRLSIL.

On this clone itself: Read sequence stops 3 residues before the CDR3 end, and the germline J gene provides the missing end. The V call is TRBV20-1, the J call TRBJ2-7; 8 bases are a match to TRBD1. V gave up 2 bases and J gave up 2 bases; unmatched junction bases: 8. The CDR3 length is 15 residues. In germline, CDR1 is DFQATT, CDR2 SNEGSKA (reference sequence). The CDR3 bases that were read are TGCAGTGCTAGACCGGACAGGGACATTCCCTACGAG. Protein product: CSARPDRDIPYE. The CDR3 in full is CSARPDRDIPYEQYF.

This clone has a count of ten or more. The sequence runs out 3 residues before the end of the CDR3; the remainder is reconstructed from the germline J gene. V and J are TRBV20-1 and TRBJ2-3, with 11 positions matching TRBD1. The junction had 7 bases not matched to a gene; V was cut back by 4 bases and J by 7 bases. The CDR3 loop spans 14 amino acids. From germline, CDR1 is DFQATT and CDR2 SNEGSKA (reference sequence). The CDR3 loop reads CSAKPGQGGNTQYF. The covered CDR3 bases are TGCAGTGCTAAACCGGGACAGGGGGGAAATACG.

The sample holds many counts of this clone. The read ends 3 residues shy of where the CDR3 ends; the end is completed using the germline J gene. V gene TRBV18 combines with J gene TRBJ1-5; a possible D gene is TRBD1 (5 bases). Trimming cost V 4 bases and J 4 bases, with 20 bases left between them. CDR3 length equals 17 residues. Per the germline V gene, CDR1 is KGHSH and CDR2 is LQKENI. CDR3 bases read: TGTGCCAGCTCACTACAAGGGGATCCCAACCGGAATCAGCCC. This codes for CASSLQGDPNRNQP. The whole CDR3 protein reads CASSLQGDPNRNQPQHF.

This clone occurred many times. The CDR3 bases that were read are TGTGCCAGCAGCGCACTAGCGGGAACCTCCTACGAG. This sequence encodes CASSALAGTSYE. The CDR3, in full, reads CASSALAGTSYEQYF. The J gene is TRBJ2-7, the V gene TRBV7-9; 10 positions match TRBD2. The CDR3 end lies 3 residues beyond the end of the read and is filled in from the germline J gene. CDR3 length: 15 amino acids. With 5 bases clipped from V and 0 bases from J, the junction kept 4 bases outside the gene matches. Germline CDR1 is SEHNR and CDR2 is FQNEAQ (reference sequence).

Many counts were recorded for this clone. The CDR3 is cut off 3 residues early in the read; its end comes from the germline J gene. The genes are TRBV5-1 and TRBJ2-3; 7 nucleotides agree with TRBD2. CDR1 and CDR2 from the germline V gene are SGHRS and YFSETQ. V shed 7 bases and J 1 base; nucleotides not matched to a gene: 9. The CDR3 is made up of 15 amino acids. The DNA read from the CDR3 is TGCGCCAGCTCCTACGGGCTAGCGGGCACAGATACG. This gives the protein CASSYGLAGTDT. In full, the CDR3 reads CASSYGLAGTDTQYF.

Many counts were recorded for this clone. Coverage ceases 3 residues before the CDR3 finishes, and the germline J gene fills in the end. The V gene is TRBV19, the J gene TRBJ1-1; 11 bases fit TRBD1. The germline CDR1 and CDR2 sequences are LNHDA and SQIVND (reference sequence). V gave up 3 bases and J gave up 5 bases; unmatched junction bases: 5. There are 15 residues in the CDR3. The DNA read from the CDR3 is TGTGCCAGTAGTATCCTGGGACAGGGGGGAACTGAA. Residues: CASSILGQGGTE. The whole CDR3 region reads CASSILGQGGTEAFF.

This clone was seen ten or more times. Read coverage stops 3 residues before the CDR3 terminus; the germline J gene supplies the remainder. The V call is TRBV5-1, the J call TRBJ2-3, with D tentatively TRBD2 (6 bases). The CDR3 is 16 residues long. The germline V and J ends were trimmed by 0 bases and 1 base, with 12 bases remaining between them. Germline assignment: CDR1 SGHRS and CDR2 YFSETQ. CDR3: CASSLAWDSRTDTQYF. The covered CDR3 bases are TGCGCCAGCAGCTTGGCCTGGGACTCTCGCACAGATACG.

This clone was picked up many times. The CDR3 goes on 3 residues after the read ends, and that part is filled in from the germline J gene. The chain uses TRBV9 and TRBJ2-1; the match to TRBD2 covers 8 bases. Germline V lookup: CDR1 SGDLS, CDR2 YYNGEE. With V trimmed by 0 bases and J by 9 bases, 8 bases remained unmatched. The CDR3 is 15 amino acids. The part of the CDR3 DNA that was read is TGTGCCAGCAGCGTAGGGGTAGCGGGAAGGTTTGAG. This encodes CASSVGVAGRFE. The entire CDR3 protein reads CASSVGVAGRFEQFF. The full variable domain, rest sourced from reference TRBV9 and TRBJ2-1, is DSGVTQTPKHLITATGQRVTLRCSPRSGDLSVYWYQQSLDQGLQFLIQYYNGEERAKGNILERFSAQQFPDLHSELNLSSLELGDSALYFCASSVGVAGRFEQFFGPGTRLTVL.

With respect to this clone: The observed sequence ends 3 residues before the CDR3 terminus, with the missing tail filled in from the germline J gene. The V call is TRBV25-1, the J call TRBJ2-7; D is possibly TRBD1 (5 bases). Trimming left V 4 bases short and J 4 bases short, with 8 bases between. The germline V gene has CDR1 MGHDK and CDR2 SYGVNS. This CDR3 region has 12 residues. CDR3 in amino acids: CASSVNRYEQYF. Partial CDR3 DNA: TGTGCCAGCAGTGTGAACAGGTACGAG.

The sample holds many counts of this clone. The CDR3 end lies 3 residues beyond the end of the read and is filled in from the germline J gene. The J gene is TRBJ1-5, the V gene TRBV6-1; 7 bases are shared with TRBD1. This CDR3 is 14 amino acids long. Germline CDR1 and CDR2: MNHNS and SASEGT. Trimming cost V 0 bases and J 8 bases; bases outside gene matches: 4. The CDR3 loop reads CASSEAQGVKPQHF. The sequenced CDR3 bases are TGTGCCAGCAGTGAAGCTCAGGGGGTTAAGCCC.